The rows below give T cell receptor beta chains drawn from one sample of a study of molecular identifiers for immune sequencing clone quantification. MiXCR, applied by TCRdb to the PCR reads, yields one record per CDR3 protein. The profile shows about 65,000 distinct CDR3 sequences, 18% of them singletons. Source material: naive CD8+ T cells from blood, with Jurkat cell RNA spiked in. The receptors were gathered from a human donor in good health. Some libraries in this study had Jurkat cell RNA spiked in. Each CDR3 is given with its conserved first and last residue. A D gene is named only where the DNA matches it firmly. Size tells how often a clone was seen (once, few, many) or the class of an expanded clone, and some rows leave it out.

j_call clone_size v_call d_call cdr3_nt cdr3_aa
TRBJ2-1 . TRBV27 . TGTGCCAGCAGTTTATCGACCCTAGCCGGGTTGTCAATACGTGAGCAGTTCTTC CASSLSTLAGLSIREQFF
TRBJ2-5 many TRBV7-9 TRBD2 TGTGCCAGCAGCCCTACTAGCGTAGTAGAGACCCAGTACTTC CASSPTSVVETQYF
TRBJ2-1 . TRBV27 . TGTGCCAGCAGCCCCGACAGGCCGACCTACAATGAGCAGTTCTTC CASSPDRPTYNEQFF
TRBJ2-7 many TRBV10-1 TRBD2 TGCGCCAGCAGTGAAGACGCGGGAGGGCCCTACGAGCAGTACTTC CASSEDAGGPYEQYF
TRBJ2-2 . TRBV4-1 . TGCGCCAGCAGCCAAGTTCAGGGTGGGACCAGGGCGCTGTTTTTT CASSQVQGGTRALFF
TRBJ1-2 . TRBV29-1 . TGCAGCGCCCCGGAGACTAACTATGGCTACACCTTC CSAPETNYGYTF
TRBJ1-5 many TRBV6-1 . TGTGCCAGCAGTGAAGTCGGGCAGCCAAGCAATCAGCCCCAGCATTTT CASSEVGQPSNQPQHF
TRBJ2-7 . TRBV27 TRBD2 TGTGCCAGCAGTTTATCTGGGGGGGGTTTGTTCGAGCAGTACTTC CASSLSGGGLFEQYF
TRBJ2-1 . TRBV29-1 TRBD2 TGCAGCGTTTGGACTAGCGAGAACAATGAGCAGTTCTTC CSVWTSENNEQFF
TRBJ2-7 . TRBV18 TRBD2 TGTGCCAGCTCACCACGTGGCGGCGGGGGGGGCGAGCAGTACTTC CASSPRGGGGGEQYF
TRBJ2-7 . TRBV14 . TGTGCCAGCAGCCAACGGCGGGATACCTACGAGCAGTACTTC CASSQRRDTYEQYF
TRBJ1-5 . TRBV27 TRBD1 TGTGCCAGCCGGGACAGCAATAGCAATCAGCCCCAGCGTTTT CASRDSNSNQPQRF
TRBJ2-1 . TRBV11-2 . TGTGCCAGCGGCTTAGGGAATGAGCAGTTCTTC CASGLGNEQFF
TRBJ2-2 . TRBV12-3/TRBV12-4 . TGTGCCAGCAGCTCCGGGGGCAGGGTGGCCGGGGAGCTGTTTTTT CASSSGGRVAGELFF
TRBJ2-7 few TRBV30 . TGTGCCTGGAGTCTCCCGGGACTCCTAGGCTCCTACGAGCAGTACTTC CAWSLPGLLGSYEQYF
TRBJ1-4 many TRBV7-9 . TGTGCCAGCAGCGCGGGAACCAATGAAAAACTGTTTTTT CASSAGTNEKLFF
TRBJ1-5 many TRBV28 . TGTGCCAGCAATAGCAATCAGCCCCAGCATTTT CASNSNQPQHF
TRBJ1-2 . TRBV29-1 . TGCAGCGTACACGGGATCTTCTTC CSVHGIFF
TRBJ1-6 many TRBV5-5 . TGTGCCAGCAGCTTCGAAGGCCTGAATAATTCACCCCTCCACTTT CASSFEGLNNSPLHF
TRBJ2-7 many TRBV27 . TGTGCCAGCAGGGCAGGGAGCGAGCAGTACTTC CASRAGSEQYF
TRBJ2-3 many TRBV7-3 . TGTGCCAGCAGCTTACTTTGGGCGGATACGCAGTATTTT CASSLLWADTQYF
TRBJ2-3 many TRBV11-2 TRBD1 TGTGCCAGCAGCCCAGGGGGTGGTTGGGATACGCAGTATTTT CASSPGGGWDTQYF
TRBJ2-1 . TRBV4-3 TRBD2 TGCGCCAGCAGCCAAGATCTTTTGGGACTAGCGGTCTACAATGAGCAGTTCTTC CASSQDLLGLAVYNEQFF
TRBJ2-7 many TRBV29-1 . TGCAGCGCCGGGGACTTGTACGAGCAGTACTTC CSAGDLYEQYF
TRBJ1-2 many TRBV10-3 TRBD1 TGTGCCATCAGTGAATTTGGACAGGGGGCGATGGATGGCTACACCTTC CAISEFGQGAMDGYTF
TRBJ2-4 many TRBV29-1 . TGCAGCGTTGAGTTAGCAACCAAAAACATTCAGTACTTC CSVELATKNIQYF
TRBJ2-3 many TRBV11-3 TRBD2 TGTGCCAGCAGCTTAGCTAGCGGGAGCACAGATACGCAGTATTTT CASSLASGSTDTQYF
TRBJ2-7 . TRBV7-9 . TGTGCCAGCAGCTTACCTTGGGGAGGTCCCTCCTCCTACGAGCAGTACTTC CASSLPWGGPSSYEQYF